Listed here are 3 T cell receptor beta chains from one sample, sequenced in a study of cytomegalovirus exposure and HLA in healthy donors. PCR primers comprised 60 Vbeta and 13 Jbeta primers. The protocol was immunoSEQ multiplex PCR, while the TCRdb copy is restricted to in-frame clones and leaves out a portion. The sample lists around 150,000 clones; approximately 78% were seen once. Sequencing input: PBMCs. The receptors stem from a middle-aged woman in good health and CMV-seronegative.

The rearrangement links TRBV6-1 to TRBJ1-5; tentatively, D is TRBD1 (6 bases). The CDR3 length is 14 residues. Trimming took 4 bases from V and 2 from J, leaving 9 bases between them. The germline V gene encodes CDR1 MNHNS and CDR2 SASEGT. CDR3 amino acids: CASSGGGGNQPQHF. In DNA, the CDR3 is TGTGCCAGCAGTGGAGGGGGTGGCAATCAGCCCCAGCATTTT.

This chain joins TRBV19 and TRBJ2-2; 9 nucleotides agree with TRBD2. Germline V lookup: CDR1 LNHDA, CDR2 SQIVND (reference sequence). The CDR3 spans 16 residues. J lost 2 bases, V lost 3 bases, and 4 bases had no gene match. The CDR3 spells CASSILAGVNTGELFF. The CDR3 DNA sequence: TGTGCCAGTAGTATTTTAGCGGGGGTCAACACCGGGGAGCTGTTTTTT.

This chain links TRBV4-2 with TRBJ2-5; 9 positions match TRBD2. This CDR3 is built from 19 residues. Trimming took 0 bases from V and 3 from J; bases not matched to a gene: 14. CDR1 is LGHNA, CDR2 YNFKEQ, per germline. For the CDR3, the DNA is TGTGCCAGCAGCCAAGATCGAGTGGGAGCGGGGGGAGATAAAGAGACCCAGTACTTC. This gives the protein CASSQDRVGAGGDKETQYF.